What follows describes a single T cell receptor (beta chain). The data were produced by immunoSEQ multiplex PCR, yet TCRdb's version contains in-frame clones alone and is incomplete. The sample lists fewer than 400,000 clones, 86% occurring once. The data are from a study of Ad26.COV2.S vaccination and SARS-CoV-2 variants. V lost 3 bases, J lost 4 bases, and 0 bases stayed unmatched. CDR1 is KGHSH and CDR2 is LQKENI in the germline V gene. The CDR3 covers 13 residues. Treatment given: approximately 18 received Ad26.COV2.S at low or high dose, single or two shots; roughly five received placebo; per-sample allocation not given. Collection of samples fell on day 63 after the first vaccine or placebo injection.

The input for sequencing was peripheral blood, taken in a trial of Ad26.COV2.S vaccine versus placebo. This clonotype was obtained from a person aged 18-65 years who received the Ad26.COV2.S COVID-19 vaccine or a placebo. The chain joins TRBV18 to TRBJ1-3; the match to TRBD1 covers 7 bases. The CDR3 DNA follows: TGTGCCAGCTCACCGACAGGGGGAAACACCATATATTTT. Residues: CASSPTGGNTIYF.